What follows describes a single T cell receptor (beta chain). Its antigen remains unidentified. The data are from a study of cytomegalovirus exposure and HLA in healthy donors. Findings and caveats of the study: As confirmed in vitro, a few CMV-associated chains were specific for CMV antigens. Published work reported that the classifier diagnosed cytomegalovirus status with high specificity and sensitivity.

Method: immunoSEQ multiplex PCR; TCRdb's copy keeps in-frame clones and lacks some. Of around 150,000 clones in the sample, almost 85% were seen once. The V gene's germline CDR1 is SGHRS and CDR2 YFSETQ. V shed 3 bases and J shed 7 bases, with 13 bases lying between them. This CDR3 contains 13 residues. The sequence was collected from a man aged 30 to 39 in good health and CMV-seropositive. The chain combines TRBV5-1 with TRBJ1-2; D possibly corresponds to TRBD1 (6 bases). Sequencing used PBMCs. CDR3 DNA: TGCGCCAGCAGCTCTGCGGGGGCGGCTGGCTACACCTTC. As protein: CASSSAGAAGYTF.